This passage covers 7 T cell receptor beta chains from one sample sequenced in a study of T cell repertoires in cytomegalovirus infection. TCRdb passed the reads through MiXCR, listing each CDR3 protein once. Among 400,000 or so distinct CDR3 sequences listed, 31% were seen once. Sequencing used PBMCs. The receptors were sampled from a human donor in good health (CMV status not recorded). Some clones in this sample may be carry-over from other donors' samples.

The CDR3 DNA reads TGTGCCAGCAGCATAAGACAGGCCGCGAACACCGGGGAGCTGTTTTTT. Encoded protein: CASSIRQAANTGELFF. The chain has TRBV7-3 and TRBJ2-2, with a tentative D call TRBD1 (6 bases). The V end was cut by 5 bases, the J end by 0 bases, with 13 bases between. This CDR3 has 16 amino acids. The germline CDR1 and CDR2 sequences are SGHTA and FQGTGA.

This clonotype was recorded a few times. The V call is TRBV6-1, the J call TRBJ1-6, with D possibly matching TRBD1 (5 bases). Germline V CDR1 and CDR2: MNHNS, SASEGT. V dropped 10 bases and J dropped 6 bases, with 16 bases sitting between them. The CDR3 runs 14 residues. The CDR3 here is CAIGGGELNSPLHF. DNA of the CDR3: TGTGCCATCGGGGGGGGGGAACTTAATTCACCCCTCCACTTT.

This clonotype was detected ten times or more. The J gene is TRBJ2-1, the V gene TRBV5-6, with 7 nucleotides matching TRBD1. This CDR3 is built from 16 residues. Germline CDR1 SGHDT, CDR2 YYEEEE. The ends lost 4 bases at V and 0 bases at J; junction bases unmatched: 7. CDR3 amino acids: CASSHGTASSYNEQFF. The CDR3, as DNA: TGTGCCAGCAGCCACGGGACAGCGAGCTCCTACAATGAGCAGTTCTTC.

The rearrangement uses TRBV6-1 and TRBJ1-5; D is unresolved. In germline, CDR1 is MNHNS, CDR2 SASEGT. Trimming took 7 bases from V and 3 from J, leaving 13 bases between them. CDR3 length equals 14 residues. The CDR3 sequence: CASTPVGINQPQHF. CDR3 coding DNA: TGTGCCAGCACCCCGGTGGGGATCAATCAGCCCCAGCATTTT.

To note about this clonotype: Without the conserved terminal phenylalanine or tryptophan, this CDR3 likely stems from a read error. This sequence joins TRBV6-6 and TRBJ1-6; no clear D gene. Per germline, CDR1 MNHNY and CDR2 SVGAGI (reference sequence). The CDR3 has 12 amino acids. The CDR3 nucleotides are TGTGCAAGCAGGTCGATAAATTCACCCCTCCACTGT. Its translation: CASRSINSPLHC.

This clonotype has a handful of counts. This chain links TRBV6-5 with TRBJ2-4, with 8 bases fitting TRBD1. In germline, CDR1 is MNHEY, CDR2 SVGAGI. This CDR3 region has 17 residues. After removal of 5 bases from V and 3 bases from J, the junction contained 12 bases not matched to a gene. The CDR3 nucleotides read TGTGCCAGCAGTACCAATCGACAGGGGACGGTCAAAAACATTCAGTACTTC. Residues: CASSTNRQGTVKNIQYF.

Ten or more counts support this clonotype. The chain uses TRBV6-1 and TRBJ1-1; TRBD1 aligns across 7 bases. Looked up from germline, CDR1 is MNHNS and CDR2 is SASEGT. After removal of 0 bases from V and 5 bases from J, the junction contained 0 bases not matched to a gene. The CDR3 contains 13 residues. For the CDR3, the DNA is TGTGCCAGCAGTGAAGCGACAGGGACTGAAGCTTTCTTT. Translation gives CASSEATGTEAFF.